Below are 11 T cell receptor beta chains sequenced from a single sample in a study of blood T cell repertoires in COVID-19. Libraries were prepared by immunoSEQ multiplex PCR; TCRdb keeps only in-frame clonotypes and omits some of them. The table has around 250,000 clones, about 90% seen once; the top ten hold 1.2%. The sequenced sample consisted of PBMCs or T cells enriched from blood (not recorded which). Receptors were obtained from a human donor in a cohort exposed to, infected with or recovered from COVID-19 (not recorded which). The donor label of this sample is uncertain.

As regards this clone: The same CDR3 arises from other DNA sequences in this sample as well. The chain combines TRBV18 with TRBJ1-1; 8 nucleotides line up with TRBD1. V was clipped by 4 bases and J by 6 bases; unmatched bases: 4. Looked up from germline, CDR1 is KGHSH and CDR2 is LQKENI. This CDR3 has 13 amino acids. The CDR3 protein is CASSLSQGAEAFF. In DNA, the CDR3 is TGTGCCAGCTCACTCTCACAGGGGGCTGAAGCTTTCTTT.

The chain recombines TRBV10-3 with TRBJ1-2; the D gene is possibly TRBD1 (6 bases). V was shortened by 6 bases and J by 4 bases, with 9 bases between the two germline ends. The CDR3 totals 12 residues. Germline V gene sequence: CDR1 ENHRY, CDR2 SYGVKD. CDR3 DNA: TGTGCCATCAGGGACAGCGCCTATGGCTACACCTTC. Amino acids: CAIRDSAYGYTF.

This clone was recorded once. The chain carries TRBV4-1 and TRBJ1-5; 9 bases map to TRBD1. The CDR3 length is 21 residues. The germline V gene has CDR1 MGHRA and CDR2 YSYEKL. The V and J ends lost 1 base and 0 bases, in that order; junction bases with no gene match: 16. The CDR3 spells CASSQAAPGTGPPYSNQPQHF. For the CDR3, the DNA is TGCGCCAGCAGCCAAGCAGCGCCCGGGACAGGGCCCCCGTATAGCAATCAGCCCCAGCATTTT.

The V and J genes are TRBV2 and TRBJ1-6; 8 positions match TRBD1. Trimming cost V 7 bases and J 3 bases; bases outside gene matches: 5. Per germline, CDR1 SNHLY and CDR2 FYNNEI. The CDR3 is 15 residues long. CDR3 bases: TGTGCCAGCAATCCGGGACAGGTCTATAATTCACCCCTCCACTTT. It translates to CASNPGQVYNSPLHF. The full variable domain, in which reference TRBV2 and TRBJ1-6 provide the parts outside the CDR3, is EPEVTQTPSHQVTQMGQEVILRCVPISNHLYFYWYRQILGQKVEFLVSFYNNEISEKSEIFDDQFSVERPDGSNFTLKIRSTKLEDSAMYFCASNPGQVYNSPLHFGNGTRLTVT.

The gene calls are TRBV7-9 and TRBJ1-2; D unclear. CDR3 length: 15 amino acids. The V end lost 0 bases, the J end lost 2 bases, and 10 bases lay between the germline ends. CDR1 is SEHNR, CDR2 FQNEAQ, per germline (reference sequence). CDR3 in amino acids: CASSLARGGNYGYTF. The CDR3 DNA is TGTGCCAGCAGCTTAGCGCGAGGAGGGAACTATGGCTACACCTTC.

V and J are TRBV7-9 and TRBJ2-3; D is ambiguous. The CDR3 sequence is 13 residues long. V was shortened by 5 bases and J by 4 bases, with 10 bases between the two germline ends. Germline V gene sequence: CDR1 SEHNR, CDR2 FQNEAQ (reference sequence). DNA of the CDR3: TGTGCCAGCAGCCAGGCTATGGCAGATACGCAGTATTTT. Residues: CASSQAMADTQYF.

The V gene is TRBV7-2, the J gene TRBJ2-2; D possibly corresponds to TRBD2 (5 bases). V lost 4 bases, J lost 0 bases, and 15 bases lay in between. Germline V gene data show CDR1 as SGHTA and CDR2 as FQGNSA. The CDR3 consists of 17 residues. CDR3 sequence (DNA): TGTGCCAGCAGCTCTAGGGTGGTCGGGGCGAACACCGGGGAGCTGTTTTTT. This encodes CASSSRVVGANTGELFF.

V usage is TRBV6-5 and J usage is TRBJ2-5; 7 positions agree with TRBD1. V gave up 4 bases and J gave up 2 bases; unmatched junction bases: 7. The CDR3 spans 15 residues. Germline V gene lookup returns CDR1 MNHEY and CDR2 SVGAGI. CDR3 sequence reads: CASSLSPGQQETQYF. The CDR3, as DNA: TGTGCCAGCAGTTTGTCCCCGGGACAGCAAGAGACCCAGTACTTC.

The V call is TRBV2, the J call TRBJ2-3; possibly TRBD1 for D (6 bases). Germline V lookup: CDR1 SNHLY, CDR2 FYNNEI. The CDR3 is made up of 14 amino acids. The V end was cut by 8 bases, the J end by 2 bases, with 14 bases between. The DNA of the CDR3 is TGTGCCAGCGGCCCGACAGGAAACACAGATACGCAGTATTTT. This gives the protein CASGPTGNTDTQYF.

The genes are TRBV2 and TRBJ2-7, with D uncertain. The CDR3 spans 14 residues. Germline CDR1 and CDR2: SNHLY and FYNNEI. The V end was cut by 2 bases, the J end by 6 bases, with 14 bases between. CDR3 bases: TGTGCCAGCAGTGAACTCGTTAGTAGCATCGAGCAGTACTTC. Translated, it gives CASSELVSSIEQYF.

This clone was detected only once. CDR3 amino acids: CASSATGGQNEQFF. The CDR3 DNA is TGTGCCAGCAGTGCCACAGGGGGGCAAAATGAGCAGTTCTTC. The gene calls are TRBV6-2 or TRBV6-3 and TRBJ2-1, with 8 bases fitting TRBD1. CDR3 length equals 14 residues. Losses at the gene ends were 5 bases for V and 7 bases for J; bases not matched to a gene: 7. Germline assignment: CDR1 MNHEY and CDR2 SVGEGT.